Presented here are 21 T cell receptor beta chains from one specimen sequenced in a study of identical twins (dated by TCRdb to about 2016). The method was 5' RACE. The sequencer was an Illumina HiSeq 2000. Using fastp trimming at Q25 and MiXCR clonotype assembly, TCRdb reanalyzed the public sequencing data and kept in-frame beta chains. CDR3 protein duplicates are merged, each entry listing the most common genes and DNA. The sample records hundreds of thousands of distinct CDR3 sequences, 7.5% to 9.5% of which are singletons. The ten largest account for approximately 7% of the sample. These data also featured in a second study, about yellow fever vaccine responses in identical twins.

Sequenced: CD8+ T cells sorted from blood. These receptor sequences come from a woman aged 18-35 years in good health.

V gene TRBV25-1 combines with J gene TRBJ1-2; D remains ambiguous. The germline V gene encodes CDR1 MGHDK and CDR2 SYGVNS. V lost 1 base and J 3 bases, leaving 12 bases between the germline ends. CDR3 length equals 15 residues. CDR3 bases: TGTGCCAGCAGTGAATCGGTACAGCTTTACTATGGCTACACCTTC. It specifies CASSESVQLYYGYTF.

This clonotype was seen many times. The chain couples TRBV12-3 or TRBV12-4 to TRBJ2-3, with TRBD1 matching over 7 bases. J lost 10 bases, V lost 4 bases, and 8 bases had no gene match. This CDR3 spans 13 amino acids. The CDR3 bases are TGTGCCAGCAGTTCCTGGGACAGAGAGGCGCAGTATTTT. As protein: CASSSWDREAQYF.

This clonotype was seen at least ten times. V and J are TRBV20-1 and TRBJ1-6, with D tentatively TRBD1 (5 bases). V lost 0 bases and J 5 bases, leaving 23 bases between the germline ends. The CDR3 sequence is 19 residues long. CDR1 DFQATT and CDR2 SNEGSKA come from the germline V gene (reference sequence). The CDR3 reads CSARDWGITGTADNSPLHF. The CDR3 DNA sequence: TGCAGTGCTAGAGATTGGGGGATCACCGGGACGGCAGATAATTCACCCCTCCACTTT.

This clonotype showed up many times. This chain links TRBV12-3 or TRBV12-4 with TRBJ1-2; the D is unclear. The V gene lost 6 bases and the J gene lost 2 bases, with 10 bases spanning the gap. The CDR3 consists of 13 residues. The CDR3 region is CASSPIDNYGYTF. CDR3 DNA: TGTGCCAGCAGCCCGATTGACAACTATGGCTACACCTTC.

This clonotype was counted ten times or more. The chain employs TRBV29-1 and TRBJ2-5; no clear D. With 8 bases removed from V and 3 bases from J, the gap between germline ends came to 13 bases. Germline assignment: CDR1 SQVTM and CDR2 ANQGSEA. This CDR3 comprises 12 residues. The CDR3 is CSTHSFKETQYF. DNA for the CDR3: TGCAGCACCCACTCTTTCAAAGAGACCCAGTACTTC.

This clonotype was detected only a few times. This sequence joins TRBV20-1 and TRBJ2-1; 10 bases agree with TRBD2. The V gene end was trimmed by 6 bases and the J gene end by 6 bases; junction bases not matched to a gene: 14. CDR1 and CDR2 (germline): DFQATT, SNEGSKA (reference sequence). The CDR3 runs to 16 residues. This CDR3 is CSASFTRAGGLNEQFF. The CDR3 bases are TGCAGTGCCTCATTCACCCGAGCGGGGGGGCTCAATGAGCAGTTCTTC.

The DNA for the CDR3 is TGTGCCAGCTTGGCGGGGGGCCCCACAGATACGCAGTATTTT. Amino acid sequence: CASLAGGPTDTQYF. V and J are TRBV7-8 and TRBJ2-3; 8 positions match TRBD2. From germline, CDR1 is SGHVS and CDR2 FQNEAQ. The CDR3 covers 14 residues. V lost 8 bases and J lost 2; bases outside the gene matches: 6.

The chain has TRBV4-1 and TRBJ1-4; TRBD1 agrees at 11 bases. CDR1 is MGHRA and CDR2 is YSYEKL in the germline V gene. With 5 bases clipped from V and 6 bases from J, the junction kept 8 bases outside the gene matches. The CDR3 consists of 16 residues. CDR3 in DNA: TGCGCCAGCAGCAATTGGGACAGGGGGATGGATGAAAAACTGTTTTTT. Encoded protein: CASSNWDRGMDEKLFF.

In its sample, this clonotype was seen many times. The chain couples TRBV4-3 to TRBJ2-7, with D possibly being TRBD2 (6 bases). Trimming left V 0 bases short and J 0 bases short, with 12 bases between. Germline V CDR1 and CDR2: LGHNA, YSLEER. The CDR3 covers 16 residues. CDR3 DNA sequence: TGCGCCAGCAGCCAAGATAAGGGGACTGCCTCCTACGAGCAGTACTTC. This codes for CASSQDKGTASYEQYF.

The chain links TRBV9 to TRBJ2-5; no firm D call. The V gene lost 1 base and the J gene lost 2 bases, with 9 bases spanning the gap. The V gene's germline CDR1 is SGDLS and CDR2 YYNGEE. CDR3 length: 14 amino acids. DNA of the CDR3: TGTGCCAGCAGCGTATCGGTTCGTCAAGAGACCCAGTACTTC. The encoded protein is CASSVSVRQETQYF.

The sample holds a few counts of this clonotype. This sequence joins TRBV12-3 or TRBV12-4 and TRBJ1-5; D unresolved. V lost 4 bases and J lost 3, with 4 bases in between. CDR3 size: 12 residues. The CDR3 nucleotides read TGTGCCAGCAGTTCCTTCAATCAGCCCCAGCATTTT. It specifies CASSSFNQPQHF.

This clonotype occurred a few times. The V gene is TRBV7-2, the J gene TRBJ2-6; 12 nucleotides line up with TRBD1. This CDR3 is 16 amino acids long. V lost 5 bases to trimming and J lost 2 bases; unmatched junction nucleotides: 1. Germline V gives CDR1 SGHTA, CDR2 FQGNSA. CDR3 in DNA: TGTGCCAGCAGCCGGGACAGGGGGCCTGGGGCCAACGTCCTGACTTTC. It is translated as CASSRDRGPGANVLTF.

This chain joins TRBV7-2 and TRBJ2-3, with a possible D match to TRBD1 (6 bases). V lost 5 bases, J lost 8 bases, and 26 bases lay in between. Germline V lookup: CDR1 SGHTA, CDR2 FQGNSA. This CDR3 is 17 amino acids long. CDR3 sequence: CASSRKDSLLGFATQYF. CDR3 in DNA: TGTGCCAGCAGCAGGAAGGACAGCTTGCTAGGATTTGCTACGCAGTATTTT.

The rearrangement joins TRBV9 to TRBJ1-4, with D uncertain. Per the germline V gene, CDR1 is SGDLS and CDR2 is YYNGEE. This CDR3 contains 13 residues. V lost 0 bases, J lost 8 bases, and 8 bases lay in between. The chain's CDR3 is CASSVGDQEKLFF. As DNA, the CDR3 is TGTGCCAGCAGCGTAGGGGATCAGGAAAAACTGTTTTTT.

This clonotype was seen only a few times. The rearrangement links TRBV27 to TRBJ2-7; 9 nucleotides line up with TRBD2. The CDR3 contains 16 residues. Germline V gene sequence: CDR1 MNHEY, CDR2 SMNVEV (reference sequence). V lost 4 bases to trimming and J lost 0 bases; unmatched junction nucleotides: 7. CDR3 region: CASSSSSSGVSYEQYF. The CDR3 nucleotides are TGTGCCAGCAGTTCCTCGTCTAGCGGGGTCTCCTACGAGCAGTACTTC.

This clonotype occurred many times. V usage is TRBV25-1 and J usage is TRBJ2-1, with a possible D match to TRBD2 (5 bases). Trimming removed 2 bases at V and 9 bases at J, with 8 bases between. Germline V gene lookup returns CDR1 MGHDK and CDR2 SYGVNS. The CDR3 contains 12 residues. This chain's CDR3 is CASSEGSSEQFF. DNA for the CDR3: TGTGCCAGCAGTGAAGGGAGCAGTGAGCAGTTCTTC.

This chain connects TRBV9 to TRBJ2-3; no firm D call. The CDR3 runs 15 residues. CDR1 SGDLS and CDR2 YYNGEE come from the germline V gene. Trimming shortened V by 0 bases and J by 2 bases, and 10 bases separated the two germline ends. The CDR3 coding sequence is TGTGCCAGCAGCGTAGAGGTCTATTACACAGATACGCAGTATTTT. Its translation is CASSVEVYYTDTQYF.

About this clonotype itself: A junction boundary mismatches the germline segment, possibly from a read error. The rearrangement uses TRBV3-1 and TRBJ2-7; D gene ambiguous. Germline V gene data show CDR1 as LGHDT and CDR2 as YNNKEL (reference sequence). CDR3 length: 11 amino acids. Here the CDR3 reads CASSQDRWLLF. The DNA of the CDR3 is TGTGCCAGCAGCCAAGATCGGTGGTTACTCTTC.

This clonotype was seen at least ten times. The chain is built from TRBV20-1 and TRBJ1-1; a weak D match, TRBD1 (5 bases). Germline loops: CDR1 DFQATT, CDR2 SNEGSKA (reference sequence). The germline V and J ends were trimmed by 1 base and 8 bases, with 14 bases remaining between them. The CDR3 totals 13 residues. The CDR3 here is CSARGGRETEAFF. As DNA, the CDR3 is TGCAGTGCTAGAGGGGGCCGAGAAACCGAAGCTTTCTTT.

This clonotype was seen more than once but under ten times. The CDR3 region is CSVEDLVASGRSYNEQFF. DNA for the CDR3: TGCAGCGTTGAAGATCTCGTGGCTAGCGGGAGGAGCTACAATGAGCAGTTCTTC. The J gene is TRBJ2-1, the V gene TRBV29-1; 11 bases agree with TRBD2. V lost 0 bases, J lost 3 bases, and 10 bases stayed unmatched. In germline, CDR1 is SQVTM, CDR2 ANQGSEA. The CDR3 covers 18 residues.

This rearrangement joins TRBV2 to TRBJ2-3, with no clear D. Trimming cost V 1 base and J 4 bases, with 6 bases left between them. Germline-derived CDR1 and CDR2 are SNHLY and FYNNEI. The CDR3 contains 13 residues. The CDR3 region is CASSEVGADTQYF. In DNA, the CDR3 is TGTGCCAGCAGTGAAGTAGGTGCAGATACGCAGTATTTT.